This record looks at one TCR beta chain sequence and its context. Antigen unknown. The data originate from a study of shared clonotypes between healthy human individuals. Study-wide results and caveats: Donor scarcity curtailed the genetic and exposure-history diversity represented herein. When naive CD4 clonotypes were compared across a few donors, 5% to 5.5% were shared.

The CDR3 length is 16 residues. With 4 bases clipped from V and 10 bases from J, the junction kept 13 bases outside the gene matches. Germline-derived CDR1 and CDR2 are SGHRS and YFSETQ. The method was immunoSEQ multiplex PCR; TCRdb's version includes in-frame clones alone and lacks a portion of them. The data contain roughly 2.6 million clones, approximately 92% of them singletons. The sequencing input was naive CD4+ T cells sorted from blood. Subset described: CD45RA+ positively selected. The rearrangement uses TRBV5-1 and TRBJ1-6; TRBD1 aligns across 8 bases. This receptor was taken from a man younger than 35 in good health. The CDR3 DNA follows: TGCGCCAGCAGCGCCCGGACAGGGTTTGAAGGGTCACCCCTCCACTTT. Translating it yields CASSARTGFEGSPLHF.